This is a list of T cell receptor beta chains from one sample in a study of T cell responses to AZD1222 COVID-19 vaccine. The protocol was immunoSEQ multiplex PCR, while the TCRdb copy is restricted to in-frame clones and leaves out a portion. The data show more than 95,000 clones, with 70% to 90% seen just once and less than 9.5% held by the top ten. The sample in question was peripheral blood, obtained on day 0 of AZD1222 vaccination. These TCRs come from an adult in good health. CDR3s include the opening cysteine and the closing phenylalanine or tryptophan. A D gene is named only where the DNA matches it firmly. Rows may omit the clone size; those that give it use once, few, many or a size class.

size | length | J | V | D | DNA | CDR3
. | 15 | TRBJ2-1 | TRBV19 | TRBD2 | TGTGCCAGTAGTACCTTAGCGGGACCATACAATGAGCAGTTCTTC | CASSTLAGPYNEQFF
. | 15 | TRBJ1-2 | TRBV6-2/TRBV6-3 | . | TGTGCCAGCAGTGCCGAGTCGTTGGCTAACTATGGCTACACCTTC | CASSAESLANYGYTF
. | 15 | TRBJ2-5 | TRBV4-1 | TRBD2 | TGCGCCAGCAGCCGTACTAGCGGGGACCAAGAGACCCAGTACTTC | CASSRTSGDQETQYF
. | 14 | TRBJ2-7 | TRBV29-1 | TRBD2 | TGCAGCGTCTCCAGCGGGAGGGCCTCCTACGAGCAGTACTTC | CSVSSGRASYEQYF
. | 16 | TRBJ2-7 | TRBV5-4 | TRBD1 | TGTGCCAGCAGTAGGGGGCTGGGACAGGAAAACTACGAGCAGTACTTC | CASSRGLGQENYEQYF
. | 14 | TRBJ1-6 | TRBV7-9 | . | TGTGCCAGCAGCCCCCGGGGGGGAAATTCACCCCTCCACTTT | CASSPRGGNSPLHF
few | 14 | TRBJ1-6 | TRBV28 | . | TGTGCCAGCAGTTTATGGGACTATAATTCACCCCTCCACTTT | CASSLWDYNSPLHF
once | 16 | TRBJ2-1 | TRBV6-5 | . | TGTGCCAGCAGTTATTCGCGGGGACAACCGGGGAATGAGCAGTTCTTC | CASSYSRGQPGNEQFF
. | 16 | TRBJ2-3 | TRBV7-2 | TRBD2 | TGTGCCAGCAGCTTACTAGCGGGTTCTAGCACAGATACGCAGTATTTT | CASSLLAGSSTDTQYF
. | 16 | TRBJ1-5 | TRBV2 | TRBD1 | TGTGCCAGCACCTTAAGTGGACAGGGGGCAGGTCAGCCCCAGCATTTT | CASTLSGQGAGQPQHF
few | 13 | TRBJ1-5 | TRBV9 | . | TGTGCCAGCAGCGTAGGGGGTCTCACGCCCCAGCATTTT | CASSVGGLTPQHF
. | 13 | TRBJ2-7 | TRBV30 | . | TGTGCCTGGAGTGTTTTGGGGGCGGGCGAGCAGTACTTC | CAWSVLGAGEQYF
. | 15 | TRBJ1-1 | TRBV6-5 | TRBD1 | TGTGCCAGCAGAGAGGACAGGGGACGGTTTACTGAAGCTTTCTTT | CASREDRGRFTEAFF
. | 12 | TRBJ1-2 | TRBV20-1 | . | TGCAGTGCTAGTCGGGCCGTTCTTGGCTACACCTTC | CSASRAVLGYTF
. | 15 | TRBJ2-7 | TRBV23-1 | . | TGCGCCAGCAGTCCGACAGGATACCCTAGGGGCGAGCAGTACTTC | CASSPTGYPRGEQYF
. | 16 | TRBJ1-2 | TRBV18 | . | TGTGCCAGCTCACCAATCCCTCCGGGAGGGAGCTATGGCTACACCTTC | CASSPIPPGGSYGYTF